A selection of T cell receptor beta chains follows, all from one sample in a study of T cell clones after liver transplantation. The protocol was immunoSEQ multiplex PCR, while the TCRdb copy is restricted to in-frame clones and leaves out a portion. This table has 95,000 to 110,000 clones, about 80% appearing once. This specimen was CD4+ T cells from blood, taken around 44 months after liver transplant. The receptors here all came from a human patient who received a liver transplant. Part of the T cell pool may stem from the graft donor. CDR3s include the opening cysteine and the closing phenylalanine or tryptophan. Fields, in order: V gene, clone size, J gene, CDR3 length, CDR3 protein. Clone size, where shown, is once, few, many, or a class for clones that have expanded.

v_gene: TRBV29-1
abundance: -
j_gene: TRBJ1-1
len: 13
CDR3aa: CSVVTGLNTEAFF

v_gene: TRBV5-3
abundance: -
j_gene: TRBJ2-1
len: 16
CDR3aa: CARSTQTGVDYNEQFF

v_gene: TRBV19
abundance: once
j_gene: TRBJ2-6
len: 20
CDR3aa: CASSIAPVGLISSGANVLTF

v_gene: TRBV18
abundance: -
j_gene: TRBJ2-5
len: 14
CDR3aa: CASSPSGYAATQYF

v_gene: TRBV6-5
abundance: few
j_gene: TRBJ1-2
len: 14
CDR3aa: CASTLGGGVHGYTF

v_gene: TRBV27
abundance: -
j_gene: TRBJ1-6
len: 15
CDR3aa: CASSSRGQSNSPLHF

v_gene: TRBV20-1
abundance: -
j_gene: TRBJ1-1
len: 11
CDR3aa: CSANALAEAFF

v_gene: TRBV7-9
abundance: -
j_gene: TRBJ1-5
len: 14
CDR3aa: CASSATGDNQPQHF

v_gene: TRBV4-1
abundance: -
j_gene: TRBJ2-7
len: 14
CDR3aa: CASSPDWGRGEQYF

v_gene: TRBV9
abundance: -
j_gene: TRBJ1-6
len: 13
CDR3aa: CASSPLSDSPLHF

v_gene: TRBV28
abundance: once
j_gene: TRBJ1-4
len: 11
CDR3aa: CASTLGEKLFF

v_gene: TRBV11-2
abundance: -
j_gene: TRBJ2-3
len: 17
CDR3aa: CASSLLGSISRTDTQYF

v_gene: TRBV29-1
abundance: -
j_gene: TRBJ2-5
len: 17
CDR3aa: CSAWRPGLAGPPETQYF

v_gene: TRBV5-4
abundance: -
j_gene: TRBJ2-1
len: 15
CDR3aa: CASSLAAGGFNEQFF

v_gene: TRBV11-3
abundance: -
j_gene: TRBJ1-1
len: 14
CDR3aa: CASSGRHPNTEAFF

v_gene: TRBV7-2
abundance: -
j_gene: TRBJ1-4
len: 13
CDR3aa: CASSPPPNEKLFF

v_gene: TRBV7-8
abundance: -
j_gene: TRBJ2-5
len: 16
CDR3aa: CASSPTSGGIQETQYF

v_gene: TRBV27
abundance: -
j_gene: TRBJ2-1
len: 19
CDR3aa: CASSLSSIWGAGVSNEQFF

v_gene: TRBV19
abundance: -
j_gene: TRBJ1-5
len: 15
CDR3aa: CASSIAGKGNQPQHF

v_gene: TRBV10-1
abundance: -
j_gene: TRBJ2-4
len: 13
CDR3aa: CASSAGLAAIQYF

v_gene: TRBV5-1
abundance: -
j_gene: TRBJ2-1
len: 13
CDR3aa: CASSGHRGNEQFF

v_gene: TRBV5-4
abundance: -
j_gene: TRBJ1-4
len: 14
CDR3aa: CASSPPGTNEKLFF

v_gene: TRBV2
abundance: -
j_gene: TRBJ2-3
len: 14
CDR3aa: CASRDASGGATQYF

v_gene: TRBV27
abundance: -
j_gene: TRBJ1-2
len: 16
CDR3aa: CASSLSGGQGLDGYTF

v_gene: TRBV14
abundance: -
j_gene: TRBJ1-2
len: 17
CDR3aa: CASSLPGGTGGDYGYTF

v_gene: TRBV2
abundance: -
j_gene: TRBJ2-4
len: 15
CDR3aa: CASSVFGSGGNIQYF

v_gene: TRBV6-5
abundance: -
j_gene: TRBJ1-1
len: 13
CDR3aa: CASSSMTGAEAFF

v_gene: TRBV7-3
abundance: -
j_gene: TRBJ2-3
len: 15
CDR3aa: CASGQQGGVTDTQYF

v_gene: TRBV6-1
abundance: -
j_gene: TRBJ2-6
len: 15
CDR3aa: CASARRESGANVLTF

v_gene: TRBV9
abundance: -
j_gene: TRBJ1-1
len: 13
CDR3aa: CASSVTATTEAFF

v_gene: TRBV19
abundance: -
j_gene: TRBJ1-5
len: 12
CDR3aa: CASSFGRQPQHF

v_gene: TRBV19
abundance: medium-sized
j_gene: TRBJ1-2
len: 13
CDR3aa: CASSIGQRGGYTF

v_gene: TRBV7-9
abundance: -
j_gene: TRBJ2-1
len: 14
CDR3aa: CASSSGGSYNEQFF

v_gene: TRBV6-6
abundance: -
j_gene: TRBJ2-1
len: 15
CDR3aa: CASSGQGAISNEQFF

v_gene: TRBV5-1
abundance: -
j_gene: TRBJ2-3
len: 14
CDR3aa: CASSLERSTDTQYF

v_gene: TRBV27
abundance: -
j_gene: TRBJ1-4
len: 14
CDR3aa: CASSLSFRNEKLFF

v_gene: TRBV5-1
abundance: -
j_gene: TRBJ1-4
len: 14
CDR3aa: CASSRGGSNEKLFF

v_gene: TRBV18
abundance: -
j_gene: TRBJ1-6
len: 15
CDR3aa: CASSQQGAYNSPLHF

v_gene: TRBV28
abundance: -
j_gene: TRBJ1-5
len: 15
CDR3aa: CASSSQWGRNQPQHF

v_gene: TRBV28
abundance: -
j_gene: TRBJ2-7
len: 12
CDR3aa: CATTGGNYEQYF

v_gene: TRBV5-1
abundance: -
j_gene: TRBJ2-1
len: 18
CDR3aa: CASSLANIAGGPGNEQFF

v_gene: TRBV5-8
abundance: -
j_gene: TRBJ2-5
len: 15
CDR3aa: CASSYTTRNGETQYF

v_gene: TRBV7-9
abundance: -
j_gene: TRBJ1-1
len: 16
CDR3aa: CASSAPLARFLAEAFF

v_gene: TRBV7-9
abundance: -
j_gene: TRBJ2-2
len: 16
CDR3aa: CASSPRTDSLSGELFF

v_gene: TRBV27
abundance: -
j_gene: TRBJ2-3
len: 14
CDR3aa: CASKRAASTDTQYF

v_gene: TRBV5-1
abundance: -
j_gene: TRBJ2-7
len: 14
CDR3aa: CASSFSGRGYEQYF

v_gene: TRBV28
abundance: -
j_gene: TRBJ1-1
len: 14
CDR3aa: CASSPEGGNTEAFF

v_gene: TRBV5-1
abundance: -
j_gene: TRBJ2-3
len: 16
CDR3aa: CASSGGGLASTDTQYF

v_gene: TRBV27
abundance: few
j_gene: TRBJ1-1
len: 12
CDR3aa: CASSFFGTEAFF

v_gene: TRBV5-1
abundance: -
j_gene: TRBJ1-1
len: 15
CDR3aa: CASSWTGTKNTEAFF

v_gene: TRBV27
abundance: -
j_gene: TRBJ2-5
len: 17
CDR3aa: CASSYSTGPIGQGTQYF

v_gene: TRBV27
abundance: -
j_gene: TRBJ2-6
len: 19
CDR3aa: CASSLRGTVQRSGANVLTF

v_gene: TRBV10-2
abundance: -
j_gene: TRBJ2-3
len: 15
CDR3aa: CASSEGGVVGNTQYF